Described below is a single T cell receptor beta chain sequence and its context. This clone was seen a few times. Its binding antigen is unknown. No per-base quality is available; no much larger clone lies one base away. Genomic DNA was isolated from the sorted cells so that the TCRbeta CDR3 region could be sequenced. TCRbeta CDR3 regions were sequenced using the immunoSEQ Assay. The immuneACCESS repertoire file appears here via TCRdb, limited to in-frame rearrangements. These files lack a portion of the clones; in checked studies, under half of the deficit traces to unresolved V genes, and the cause of the others is not known. Within this sample are roughly 45,000 clones, with about 87% of them counted one time only. Approximately 2% of the sample is held by the ten biggest clonotypes. The data stem from a study of OX40 agonist ivuxolimab in advanced cancers. At the level of the whole study: Ivuxolimab was an agonistic, fully human IgG2 monoclonal antibody directed against OX40 (CD134), a costimulatory receptor. In the dose-escalation cohort, 70% to 85% of patients were male, and the mean age was about 55 years, with a range of about 23 to 90. Partial responses occurred in three dose-escalation patients: two with cutaneous melanoma and one with hepatocellular carcinoma. The paper reports the monotherapy dose-escalation portion (N of about 52 patients) of the phase I ivuxolimab trial. Prior anti-PD-1, anti-PD-L1 or anti-CTLA-4 therapy was permitted, and checkpoint inhibitors had been received by approximately 39% of dose-escalation patients. Peripheral TCRbeta sequencing was intended to test whether TCR sequence diversity was altered and clonal T-cell expansion was caused by ivuxolimab. Among the 52 dose-escalation patients, some 20 had hepatocellular carcinoma, roughly 15 melanoma, 9 renal cell carcinoma and 9 head and neck cancer. Intravenous ivuxolimab was administered to patients every 2 weeks at six dose levels: 0.01, 0.1, 0.3, 1.5, 3 and 10 mg/kg. The investigation overall reported the following: At doses of 0.1 to 3.0 mg/kg, clonal expansion of both CD4+ and CD8+ T cells in blood was seen between baseline and week 6. After ivuxolimab, expanded clones were on average more numerous among CD8+ T cells than among CD4+ T cells. The antigen specificity of the peripheral T cells that underwent clonal expansion was not determined. Low levels of normalized T-cell clonal expansion were also seen in some nonresponding patients. Partial responders in the 0.1-3.0 mg/kg groups had among the lowest normalized peripheral clonal expansion, especially among CD8+ T cells.

The CDR1 and CDR2 encoded by the germline V gene are SGHTA and FQGTGA. The V and J ends are trimmed by 5 bases and 1 base, leaving 7 bases between them. Including cysteine and phenylalanine, the CDR3 has 13 amino acids. Here the CDR3 DNA is all that survives: 39 bases in frame from base 1. Patients with autoimmune disease history or receiving systemic immunosuppression were excluded from the trial. In every dose cohort, peripheral blood was drawn for TCR sequencing at baseline, cycle 4 day 1, and cycle 7 day 1. Samples were obtained from an open-label, multicenter, first-in-human phase I dose-escalation trial of ivuxolimab. Adults with locally advanced or metastatic melanoma, renal cell carcinoma, hepatocellular carcinoma or head and neck squamous cell carcinoma were enrolled in the trial. Before TCR sequencing, CD4+ and CD8+ T cells were separately sorted from peripheral blood.

The sequenced sample was CD4+ or CD8+ T cells sorted from blood, obtained in a trial of the OX40 agonist ivuxolimab. The V and J segments used are TRBV7-3 and TRBJ2-3; TRBD2 is perhaps the D gene, given 6 matching bases. The clonotype originates from an adult with an advanced solid tumor such as melanoma, head and neck, liver or kidney cancer. The base sequence is TGTGCCAGCAGCCCGGGGGGCACAGATACGCAGTATTTT. This translates into CASSPGGTDTQYF.